This T cell receptor (beta chain) was recovered during a study of blood T cell repertoires in COVID-19. At the level of the study: The United States, Italy and Spain supplied acute and convalescent COVID-19 samples.

Germline V lookup: CDR1 SEHNR, CDR2 FQNEAQ (reference sequence). The length of the CDR3 is 14 residues. Trimming stripped 6 bases from V and 5 bases from J, with 16 bases between. Clones were read by immunoSEQ multiplex PCR, and TCRdb kept only the in-frame ones, dropping some. The table shows 70,000 to 100,000 clones, with around nine tenths occurring only once. This receptor was identified in a woman aged 80 or over with active COVID-19. Sequencing was done on a sample of peripheral blood. V usage is TRBV7-9 and J usage is TRBJ1-1, with D maybe TRBD1 (5 bases). The CDR3 sequence: CASRPRTGGTEAFF. The DNA of the CDR3 is TGTGCCAGCAGACCCAGGACGGGGGGGACTGAAGCTTTCTTT.